What follows describes a single T cell receptor beta chain. As yet, its antigen is unknown. The PCR employed 60 Vbeta primers together with 13 Jbeta primers. Assay: immunoSEQ multiplex PCR; the TCRdb copy retains only in-frame clones and omits some. The table has about 75,000 clones, 84% seen once; the top ten hold around 18%. The record originates from a study of cytomegalovirus exposure and HLA in healthy donors. Study-level results: What was likely a sequencing artifact was a cluster of highly shared sequence variants.

The CDR3 loop spans 13 amino acids. Trimming cost V 11 bases and J 5 bases; bases outside gene matches: 5. CDR1 and CDR2 from the germline V gene are SGHTA and FQGNSA. V gene TRBV7-2 combines with J gene TRBJ2-3; 12 nucleotides agree with TRBD1. This receptor was obtained from a man in his 70s in good health and CMV-seropositive. Sample: PBMCs. CDR3 sequence: CAAGTGGLDTQYF. In DNA, the CDR3 is TGTGCCGCCGGGACAGGGGGCCTAGATACGCAGTATTTT. Supplemented by reference TRBV7-2 and TRBJ2-3, the full variable domain reads GAGVSQSPSNKVTEKGKDVELRCDPISGHTALYWYRQSLGQGLEFLIYFQGNSAPDKSGLPSDRFSAERTGGSVSTLTIQRTQQEDSAVYLCAAGTGGLDTQYFGPGTRLTVL.